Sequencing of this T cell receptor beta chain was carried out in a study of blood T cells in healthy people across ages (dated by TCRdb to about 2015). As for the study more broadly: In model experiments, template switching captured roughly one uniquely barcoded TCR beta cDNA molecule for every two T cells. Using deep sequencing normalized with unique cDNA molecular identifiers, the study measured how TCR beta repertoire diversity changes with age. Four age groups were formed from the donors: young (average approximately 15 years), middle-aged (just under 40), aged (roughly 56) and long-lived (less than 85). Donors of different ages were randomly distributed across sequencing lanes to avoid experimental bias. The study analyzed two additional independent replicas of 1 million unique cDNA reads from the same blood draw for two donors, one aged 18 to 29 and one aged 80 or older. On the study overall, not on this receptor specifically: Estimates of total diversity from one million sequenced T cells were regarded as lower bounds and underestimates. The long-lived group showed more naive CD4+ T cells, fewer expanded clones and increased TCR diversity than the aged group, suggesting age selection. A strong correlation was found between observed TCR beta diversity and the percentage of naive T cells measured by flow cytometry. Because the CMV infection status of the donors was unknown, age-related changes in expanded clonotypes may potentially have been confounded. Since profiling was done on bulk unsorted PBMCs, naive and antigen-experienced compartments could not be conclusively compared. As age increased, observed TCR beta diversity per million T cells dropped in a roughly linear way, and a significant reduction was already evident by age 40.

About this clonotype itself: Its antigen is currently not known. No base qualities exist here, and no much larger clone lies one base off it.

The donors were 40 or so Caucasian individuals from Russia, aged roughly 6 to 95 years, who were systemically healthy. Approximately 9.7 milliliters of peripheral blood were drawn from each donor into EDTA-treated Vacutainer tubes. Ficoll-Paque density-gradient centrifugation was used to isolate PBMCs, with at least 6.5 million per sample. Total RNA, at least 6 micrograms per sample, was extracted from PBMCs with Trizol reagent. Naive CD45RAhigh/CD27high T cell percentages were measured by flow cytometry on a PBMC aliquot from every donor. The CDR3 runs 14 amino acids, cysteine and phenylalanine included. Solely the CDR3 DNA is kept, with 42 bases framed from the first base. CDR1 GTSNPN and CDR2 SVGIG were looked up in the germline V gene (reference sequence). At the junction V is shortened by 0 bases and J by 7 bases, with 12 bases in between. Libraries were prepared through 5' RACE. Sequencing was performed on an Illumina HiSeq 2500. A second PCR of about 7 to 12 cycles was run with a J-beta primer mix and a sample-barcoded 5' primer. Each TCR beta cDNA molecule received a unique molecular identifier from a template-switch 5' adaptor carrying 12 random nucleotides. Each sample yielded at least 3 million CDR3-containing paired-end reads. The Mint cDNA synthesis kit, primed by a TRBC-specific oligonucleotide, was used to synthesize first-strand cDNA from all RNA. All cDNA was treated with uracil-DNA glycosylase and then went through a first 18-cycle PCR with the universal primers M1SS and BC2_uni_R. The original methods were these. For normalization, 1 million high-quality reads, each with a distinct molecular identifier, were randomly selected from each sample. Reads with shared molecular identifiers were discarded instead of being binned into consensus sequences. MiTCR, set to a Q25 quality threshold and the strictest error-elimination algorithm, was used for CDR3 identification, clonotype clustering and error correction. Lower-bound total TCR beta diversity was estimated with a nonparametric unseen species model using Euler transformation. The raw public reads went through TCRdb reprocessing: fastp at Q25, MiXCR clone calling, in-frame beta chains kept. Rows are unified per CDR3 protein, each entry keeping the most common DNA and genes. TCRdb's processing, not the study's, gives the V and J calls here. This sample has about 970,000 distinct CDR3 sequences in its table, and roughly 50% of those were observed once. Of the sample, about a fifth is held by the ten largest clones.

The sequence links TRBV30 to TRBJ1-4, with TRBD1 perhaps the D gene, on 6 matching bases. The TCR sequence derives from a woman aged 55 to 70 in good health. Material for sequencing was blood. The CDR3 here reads CAWSVRWGLEKLFF. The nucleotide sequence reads TGTGCCTGGAGTGTACGATGGGGGCTTGAAAAACTGTTTTTT.